The sequence of this T cell receptor (beta chain) was determined in a study of human T cells and chemical hapten exposure. During construction of the library, unique molecular identifiers were attached to individual cDNA molecules for quantitative, reproducible TCR counting. TCRdb reanalysed the RACE reads using MiXCR and keeps one entry per CDR3 protein. The repertoire holds under 45,000 distinct CDR3 sequences, with roughly 5.4% as singletons. Trimming left V 1 base short and J 7 bases short, with 8 bases between. CDR3 length: 12 amino acids. Germline assignment: CDR1 SGHTA and CDR2 FQGNSA. Sample time point: healthy volunteer bleed at 6 weeks. It was unfractionated whole blood from which total RNA was extracted.

The specimen sequenced was whole blood. The clonotype comes from a human donor in good health. Some clones in this sample may be carry-over from other donors' samples. The chain recombines TRBV7-2 with TRBJ2-7, with no clear D. The DNA of the CDR3 is TGTGCCAGCAGCTTAGAGGTTGGGGAGCAGTACTTC. Translated, it gives CASSLEVGEQYF. The full variable domain, in which reference TRBV7-2 and TRBJ2-7 provide the parts outside the CDR3, is GAGVSQSPSNKVTEKGKDVELRCDPISGHTALYWYRQSLGQGLEFLIYFQGNSAPDKSGLPSDRFSAERTGGSVSTLTIQRTQQEDSAVYLCASSLEVGEQYFGPGTRLTVT.